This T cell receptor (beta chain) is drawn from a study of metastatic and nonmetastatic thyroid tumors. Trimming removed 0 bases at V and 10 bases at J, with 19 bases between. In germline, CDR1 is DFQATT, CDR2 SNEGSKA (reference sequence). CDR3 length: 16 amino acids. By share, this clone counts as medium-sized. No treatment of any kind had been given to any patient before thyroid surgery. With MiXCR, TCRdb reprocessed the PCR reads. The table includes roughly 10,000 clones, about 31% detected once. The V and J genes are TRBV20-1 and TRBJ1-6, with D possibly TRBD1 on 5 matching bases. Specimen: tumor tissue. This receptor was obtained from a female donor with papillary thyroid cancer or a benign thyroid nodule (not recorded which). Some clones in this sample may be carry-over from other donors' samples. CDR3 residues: CSARDQRRGGRSPLHF. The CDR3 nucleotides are TGCAGTGCTAGAGATCAGAGGAGGGGCGGTAGGTCACCCCTCCACTTT.